This T cell receptor beta chain was identified during a study of blood T cell repertoires in COVID-19. Study in general: Sites across the United States, Italy and Spain contributed samples from acute and convalescent COVID-19.

Repertoires were generated with immunoSEQ multiplex PCR, while TCRdb's copy carries only in-frame clones and drops some. The top ten clones hold 6.3% of a sample with around 100,000 clones, roughly 84% of them seen once. The germline V gene encodes CDR1 SGHTA and CDR2 FQGNSA. The CDR3 loop spans 19 amino acids. Trimming took 4 bases from V and 5 from J; bases not matched to a gene: 19. The specimen sequenced was peripheral blood. The rearrangement joins TRBV7-2 to TRBJ1-1; 10 nucleotides agree with TRBD1. This clonotype originated in a man aged 60-69 years with acute or convalescent COVID-19. The CDR3 bases are TGTGCCAGCAGCTCCCGACCCGGGACAGGGGATTTGAAGTATACTGAAGCTTTCTTT. Its translation is CASSSRPGTGDLKYTEAFF.